The 7 T cell receptor beta chains below were found in one sample sequenced in a study of blood T cell repertoires in COVID-19. The data were produced by immunoSEQ multiplex PCR, yet TCRdb's version contains in-frame clones alone and is incomplete. This table has about 160,000 clones, just under 90% appearing once. Sequenced material: peripheral blood. All receptors derive from a woman between 65 and 79 years old with COVID-19, enrolled during active disease.

The chain employs TRBV27 and TRBJ1-1; D is unresolved. V was clipped by 4 bases and J by 0 bases, with 9 bases between them. The CDR3 sequence is 14 residues long. Germline CDR1 reads MNHEY; CDR2 reads SMNVEV (reference sequence). The DNA of the CDR3 is TGTGCCAGCAGTTCATCCACAGTGAACACTGAAGCTTTCTTT. Amino acid sequence: CASSSSTVNTEAFF.

The V and J genes are TRBV6-1 and TRBJ2-7, with D possibly matching TRBD2 (6 bases). The CDR3 spans 15 residues. Trimming removed 3 bases at V and 2 bases at J, with 14 bases between. Germline CDR1 MNHNS, CDR2 SASEGT. The CDR3 DNA sequence: TGTGCCAGCAGTGACCAGCGGAGGGCGACCTACGAGCAGTACTTC. It codes for CASSDQRRATYEQYF.

This clone turned up a few times. The chain is built from TRBV5-5 and TRBJ1-2, with D unresolved. V gave up 4 bases and J gave up 3 bases, with 16 bases separating them. CDR1 SGHKS and CDR2 YYEKEE come from the germline V gene (reference sequence). The CDR3 loop spans 15 amino acids. The CDR3 reads CASSLSGSSHYGYTF. The DNA for the CDR3 is TGTGCCAGCAGCCTATCGGGATCGTCTCACTATGGCTACACCTTC. The full variable domain, in which reference TRBV5-5 and TRBJ1-2 provide the parts outside the CDR3, is DAGVTQSPTHLIKTRGQQVTLRCSPISGHKSVSWYQQVLGQGPQFIFQYYEKEERGRGNFPDRFSARQFPNYSSELNVNALLLGDSALYLCASSLSGSSHYGYTFGSGTRLTVV.

The V gene is TRBV2, the J gene TRBJ1-1; maybe TRBD1 (5 bases). The CDR3 sequence is 11 residues long. V lost 4 bases, J lost 11 bases, and 11 bases lay in between. In germline, CDR1 is SNHLY, CDR2 FYNNEI. The CDR3 DNA reads TGTGCCAGCAGTGTTTCAGGGCGTGCTTTCTTT. Translated, it gives CASSVSGRAFF. Based on the CDR3 plus reference TRBV2 and TRBJ1-1, the full variable domain is EPEVTQTPSHQVTQMGQEVILRCVPISNHLYFYWYRQILGQKVEFLVSFYNNEISEKSEIFDDQFSVERPDGSNFTLKIRSTKLEDSAMYFCASSVSGRAFFGQGTRLTVV.

This clone came up a few times. The chain uses TRBV10-1 and TRBJ1-5; D perhaps matches TRBD1 (5 bases). Germline V gene lookup returns CDR1 WNHNN and CDR2 SYGVQD (reference sequence). This CDR3 is built from 19 residues. V was cut by 6 bases and J by 0 bases, with 24 bases left in between. CDR3 loop: CASRRPPDTPLYSNQPQHF. The CDR3 nucleotides are TGCGCCAGCAGGAGACCACCGGACACGCCACTGTATAGCAATCAGCCCCAGCATTTT.

The V call is TRBV30, the J call TRBJ1-1; D is perhaps TRBD1 (5 bases). Deletions cut 4 bases from V and 4 bases from J, with 16 bases between. From germline, CDR1 is GTSNPN and CDR2 SVGIG (reference sequence). The CDR3 runs to 14 residues. This CDR3 reads CAWNTHQGVTEAFF. For the CDR3, the DNA is TGTGCCTGGAATACGCACCAAGGGGTCACTGAAGCTTTCTTT.

The CDR3 loop is CASSYSTASNQPQHF. As DNA, the CDR3 is TGTGCCAGCAGTTACTCGACAGCGAGCAATCAGCCCCAGCATTTT. The chain is built from TRBV6-2 or TRBV6-3 and TRBJ1-5, with D perhaps TRBD1 (5 bases). The CDR3 has 15 residues. Germline V gene sequence: CDR1 MNHEY, CDR2 SVGEGT. Between the trimmed V and J ends, which lost 0 bases and 1 base, there was a span of 7 bases.